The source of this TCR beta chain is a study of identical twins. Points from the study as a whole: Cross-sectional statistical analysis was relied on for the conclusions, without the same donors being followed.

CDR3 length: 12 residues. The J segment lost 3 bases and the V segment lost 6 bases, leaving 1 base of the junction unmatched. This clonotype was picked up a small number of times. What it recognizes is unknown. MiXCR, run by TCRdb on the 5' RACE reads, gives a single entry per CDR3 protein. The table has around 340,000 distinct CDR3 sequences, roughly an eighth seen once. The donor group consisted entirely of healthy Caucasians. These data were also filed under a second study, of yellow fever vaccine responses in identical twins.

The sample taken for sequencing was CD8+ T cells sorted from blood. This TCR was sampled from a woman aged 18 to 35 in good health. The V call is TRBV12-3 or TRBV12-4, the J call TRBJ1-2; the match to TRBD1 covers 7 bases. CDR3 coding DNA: TGTGCCAGCAGCACAGGGGACTATGGCTACACCTTC. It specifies CASSTGDYGYTF.